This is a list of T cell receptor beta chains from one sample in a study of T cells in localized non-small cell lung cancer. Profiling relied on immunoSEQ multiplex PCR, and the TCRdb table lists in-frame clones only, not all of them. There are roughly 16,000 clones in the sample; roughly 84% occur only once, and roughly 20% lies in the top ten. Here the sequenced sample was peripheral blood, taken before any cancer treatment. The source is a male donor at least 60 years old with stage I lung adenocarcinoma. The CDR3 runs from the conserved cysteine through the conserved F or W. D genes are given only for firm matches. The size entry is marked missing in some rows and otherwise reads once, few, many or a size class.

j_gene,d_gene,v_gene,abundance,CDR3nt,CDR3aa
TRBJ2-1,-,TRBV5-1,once,TGCGCCAGCAGCCTGTCGAACTACAATGAGCAGTTCTTC,CASSLSNYNEQFF
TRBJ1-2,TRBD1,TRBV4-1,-,TGCGCCAGCAGCCAAGATAGGGACAGGCGACCTAGTCGTGGCTACACCTTC,CASSQDRDRRPSRGYTF
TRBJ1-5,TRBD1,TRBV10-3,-,TGTGCCATCAGTGGGGGACAGGATTCAAGCAATCAGCCCCAGCATTTT,CAISGGQDSSNQPQHF
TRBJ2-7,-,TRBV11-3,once,TGTGCCAGCAGCTTAGGGACCGGGTACGAGCAGTACTTC,CASSLGTGYEQYF
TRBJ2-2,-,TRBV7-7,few,TGTGCTAGCAGCGCGAGACTACACACCGGGGAGCTGTTTTTT,CASSARLHTGELFF
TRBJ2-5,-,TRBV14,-,TGTGCCAGCAGCCAATCGGCGGGGGAGACCCAGTACTTC,CASSQSAGETQYF
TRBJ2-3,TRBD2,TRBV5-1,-,TGCGCCAGCAGCTTGGGCGGGAGGGCCGAAGATACGCAGTATTTT,CASSLGGRAEDTQYF
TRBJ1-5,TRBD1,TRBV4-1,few,TGCGCCAGCAGCGACGGACAGGGGTGGAATCAGCCCCAGCATTTT,CASSDGQGWNQPQHF
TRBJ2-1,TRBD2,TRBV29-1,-,TGCAGCGGGATAGGACTAGTAGGGAATGAGCAGTTCTTC,CSGIGLVGNEQFF
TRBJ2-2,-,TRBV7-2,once,TGTGCCAGCAGCCTCAGGGCCCAGAACACCGGGGAGCTGTTTTTT,CASSLRAQNTGELFF
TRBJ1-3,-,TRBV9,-,TGTGCCAGCAGCGGTCATGAGTTCAACGGAAACACCATATATTTT,CASSGHEFNGNTIYF
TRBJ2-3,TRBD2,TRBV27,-,TGTGCCAGCAGTTCGACTAGCGGAGCCTACACAGATACGCAGTATTTT,CASSSTSGAYTDTQYF
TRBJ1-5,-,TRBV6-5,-,TGTGCCAGCAGTTACGGTCTGGGTAGCAATCAGCCTCAGCATTTT,CASSYGLGSNQPQHF
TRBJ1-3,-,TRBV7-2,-,TGTGCCAGCAGCTTAGACTGGAGCTCTGGAAACACCATATATTTT,CASSLDWSSGNTIYF
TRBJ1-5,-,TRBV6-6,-,TGTGCCAGCCTTTTGGCTGGGGGCAATCAGCCCCAGCATTTT,CASLLAGGNQPQHF
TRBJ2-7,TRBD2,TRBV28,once,TGTGCCAGCAGCCCCCCCGGGACTAATGGGTACGAGCAGTACTTC,CASSPPGTNGYEQYF
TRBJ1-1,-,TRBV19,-,TGTGCCAGTAGTATAAAAGCTCAGATGAACACTGAAGCTTTCTTT,CASSIKAQMNTEAFF